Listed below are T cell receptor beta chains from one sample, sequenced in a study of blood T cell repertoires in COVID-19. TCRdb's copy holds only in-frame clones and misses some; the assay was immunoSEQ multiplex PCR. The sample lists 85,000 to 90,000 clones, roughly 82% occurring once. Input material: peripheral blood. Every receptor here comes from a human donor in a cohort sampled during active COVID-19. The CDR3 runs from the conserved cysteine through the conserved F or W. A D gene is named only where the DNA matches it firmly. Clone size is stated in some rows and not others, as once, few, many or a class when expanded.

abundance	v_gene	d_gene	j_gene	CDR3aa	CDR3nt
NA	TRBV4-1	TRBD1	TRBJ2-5	CASSHQGQVGQETQYF	TGCGCCAGCAGCCACCAGGGACAGGTCGGACAAGAGACCCAGTACTTC
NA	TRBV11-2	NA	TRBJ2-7	CASSLGSGAYEQYF	TGTGCCAGCAGCTTAGGATCCGGAGCCTACGAGCAGTACTTC
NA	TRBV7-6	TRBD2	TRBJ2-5	CASSLREDRETQYF	TGTGCCAGCAGCTTACGGGAGGACCGGGAGACCCAGTACTTC
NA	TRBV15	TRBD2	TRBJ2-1	CATSRAGASGRTGRYNEQFF	TGTGCCACCAGCAGAGCGGGGGCTAGCGGGAGGACCGGCAGGTACAATGAGCAGTTCTTC
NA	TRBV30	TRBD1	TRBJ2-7	CAWSVPGQNYEQYF	TGTGCCTGGAGTGTACCGGGACAGAACTACGAGCAGTACTTC
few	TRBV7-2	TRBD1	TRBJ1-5	CASSPSDRALQPQHF	TGTGCCAGCAGCCCCTCCGACAGGGCCCTCCAGCCCCAGCATTTT
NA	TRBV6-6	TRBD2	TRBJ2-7	CASSYNGGGSLREQYF	TGTGCCAGCAGTTACAACGGCGGGGGATCGCTACGCGAGCAGTACTTC
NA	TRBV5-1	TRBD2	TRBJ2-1	CASSWGASGSYNEQFF	TGCGCCAGCAGCTGGGGCGCTAGCGGTTCCTACAATGAGCAGTTCTTC
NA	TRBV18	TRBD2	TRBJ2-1	CASSPPGLKALAGNNEQFF	TGTGCCAGCTCACCACCTGGGCTGAAGGCACTAGCGGGTAACAATGAGCAGTTCTTC
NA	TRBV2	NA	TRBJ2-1	CATSLGLAINNEQFF	TGTGCCACCTCCCTAGGGCTAGCGATCAACAATGAGCAGTTCTTC
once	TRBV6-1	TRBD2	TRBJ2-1	CASSAGTSGINNEQFF	TGTGCCAGCAGTGCCGGTACTAGCGGGATTAACAATGAGCAGTTCTTC
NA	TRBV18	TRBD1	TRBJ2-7	CASSPRTGDEQYF	TGTGCCAGCTCACCTAGGACAGGGGACGAGCAGTACTTC
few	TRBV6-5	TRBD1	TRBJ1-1	CASSYTGQEGTEAFF	TGTGCCAGCAGTTACACTGGACAGGAGGGGACTGAAGCTTTCTTT
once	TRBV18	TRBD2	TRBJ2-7	CASSPSPGLAGVGSYEQYF	TGTGCCAGCTCACCGTCGCCGGGACTAGCGGGAGTGGGATCCTACGAGCAGTACTTC
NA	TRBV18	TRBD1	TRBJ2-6	CASSRTGSSGANVLTF	TGTGCCAGCTCCCGGACAGGGAGCTCTGGGGCCAACGTCCTGACTTTC
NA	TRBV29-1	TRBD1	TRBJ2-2	CSVGDRNTGELFF	TGCAGCGTTGGGGACAGGAACACCGGGGAGCTGTTTTTT
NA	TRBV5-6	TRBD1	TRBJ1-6	CASSLPGQGARTSPLHF	TGTGCCAGCAGCTTACCGGGACAGGGGGCCAGGACTTCACCCCTCCACTTT
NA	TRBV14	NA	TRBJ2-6	CASSDMRSGANVLTF	TGTGCCAGCAGCGACATGCGCTCTGGGGCCAACGTCCTGACTTTC
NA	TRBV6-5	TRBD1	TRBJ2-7	CASRKGQGTYEQYF	TGTGCCAGCAGAAAAGGACAGGGGACCTACGAGCAGTACTTC
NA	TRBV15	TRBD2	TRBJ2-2	CATSTSGNPGELFF	TGTGCCACCAGCACTAGCGGGAACCCCGGGGAGCTGTTTTTT
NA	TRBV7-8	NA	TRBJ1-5	CASSGEGQGPQHF	TGTGCCAGCAGCGGCGAGGGCCAAGGGCCCCAGCATTTT
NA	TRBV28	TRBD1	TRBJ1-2	CASSQGASDYGYTF	TGTGCCAGCAGCCAGGGGGCTTCTGACTATGGCTACACCTTC
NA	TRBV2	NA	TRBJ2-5	CASTYGTPQETQYF	TGTGCCAGCACCTACGGGACACCCCAAGAGACCCAGTACTTC
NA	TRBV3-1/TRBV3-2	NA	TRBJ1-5	CASSQGRQINQPQHF	TGTGCCAGCAGCCAAGGCAGGCAGATCAATCAGCCCCAGCATTTT
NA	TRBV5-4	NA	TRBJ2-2	CASSLTGNTGELFF	TGTGCCAGCAGCTTGACAGGGAACACCGGGGAGCTGTTTTTT
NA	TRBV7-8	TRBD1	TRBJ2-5	CASSSYKTRDRGRETQYF	TGTGCCAGCAGCTCCTATAAGACCCGGGACAGGGGCCGAGAGACCCAGTACTTC
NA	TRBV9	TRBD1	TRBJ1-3	CASSAKLGQIGNTIYF	TGTGCCAGCAGCGCGAAATTGGGACAGATTGGAAACACCATATATTTT
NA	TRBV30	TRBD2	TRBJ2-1	CAWMGGDNYNEQFF	TGTGCCTGGATGGGAGGGGATAACTACAATGAGCAGTTCTTC
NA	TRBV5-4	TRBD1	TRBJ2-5	CASSSTGGRETQYF	TGTGCCAGCAGCAGTACAGGGGGAAGAGAGACCCAGTACTTC
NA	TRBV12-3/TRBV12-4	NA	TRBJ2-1	CASSFLYNEQFF	TGTGCCAGCAGTTTCCTCTACAATGAGCAGTTCTTC
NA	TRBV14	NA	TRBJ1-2	CASSREGPYGYTF	TGTGCCAGCAGCAGGGAGGGCCCCTATGGCTACACCTTC
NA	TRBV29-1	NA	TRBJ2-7	CSVESGNGEQYF	TGCAGCGTTGAGTCCGGGAATGGCGAGCAGTACTTC
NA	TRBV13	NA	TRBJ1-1	CASSELGRLAFF	TGTGCCAGCAGCGAACTCGGGAGGCTAGCTTTCTTT
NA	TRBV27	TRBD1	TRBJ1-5	CASSFRAGGHQPQHF	TGTGCCAGCAGTTTCCGGGCAGGGGGCCATCAGCCCCAGCATTTT
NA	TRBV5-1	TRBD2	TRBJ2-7	CASSLVGSGVSYEQYF	TGCGCCAGCAGCTTGGTTGGTAGCGGGGTCTCCTACGAGCAGTACTTC
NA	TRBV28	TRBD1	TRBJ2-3	CASSLLQGAGDTQYF	TGTGCCAGCAGTTTACTCCAGGGGGCAGGAGATACGCAGTATTTT
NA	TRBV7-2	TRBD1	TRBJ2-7	CASSLTDRGQYF	TGTGCCAGCAGCTTAACCGACAGGGGGCAGTACTTC
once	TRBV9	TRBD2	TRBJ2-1	CASSVEAGRGLFF	TGTGCCAGCAGCGTAGAGGCAGGGAGGGGTCTGTTCTTC
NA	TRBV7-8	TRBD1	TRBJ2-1	CASSLERWTGGDEQFF	TGTGCCAGCAGCTTAGAACGTTGGACAGGGGGCGATGAGCAGTTCTTC
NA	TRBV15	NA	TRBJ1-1	CATSRNSQRDTEAFF	TGTGCCACCAGCAGGAACTCACAGCGGGACACTGAAGCTTTCTTT
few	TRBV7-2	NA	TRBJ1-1	CASSLGNRAGTEAFF	TGTGCCAGCAGCTTAGGAAACAGGGCGGGCACTGAAGCTTTCTTT
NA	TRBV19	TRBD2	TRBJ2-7	CASSIERASGRHYEQYF	TGTGCCAGTAGTATAGAAAGGGCTAGCGGGCGCCATTACGAGCAGTACTTC
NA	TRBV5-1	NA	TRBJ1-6	CASSLEADSPLHF	TGCGCCAGCAGCTTGGAAGCGGACTCACCCCTCCACTTT
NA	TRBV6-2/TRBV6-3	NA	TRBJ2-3	CASSSGADTQYF	TGTGCCAGCAGTTCCGGGGCAGATACGCAGTATTTT
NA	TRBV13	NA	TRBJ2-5	CASSLGGVETQYF	TGTGCCAGCAGCTTGGGGGGAGTAGAGACCCAGTACTTC
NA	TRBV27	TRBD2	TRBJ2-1	CASSSIAGGPSEQFF	TGTGCCAGCAGTTCTATAGCGGGGGGGCCGAGTGAGCAGTTCTTC
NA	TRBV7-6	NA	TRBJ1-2	CASSLLGGAINYGYTF	TGTGCCAGCAGCCTATTAGGGGGGGCGATCAACTATGGCTACACCTTC
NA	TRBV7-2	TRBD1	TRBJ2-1	CASSLGQGSYNEQFF	TGTGCCAGCAGCTTAGGACAGGGCTCCTACAATGAGCAGTTCTTC
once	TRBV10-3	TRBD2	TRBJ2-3	CAISGPKLARTDTQYF	TGTGCCATCAGTGGGCCGAAACTAGCGAGAACAGATACGCAGTATTTT
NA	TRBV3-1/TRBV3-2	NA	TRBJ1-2	CASSQAQAYGYTF	TGTGCCAGCAGCCAGGCGCAGGCGTATGGCTACACCTTC
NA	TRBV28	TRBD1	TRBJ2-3	CASSPDRVTDTQYF	TGTGCCAGCAGTCCGGACAGGGTAACAGATACGCAGTATTTT